Listed below are T cell receptor beta chains from one sample, sequenced in a study of blood T cell repertoires in COVID-19. Sequencing used immunoSEQ multiplex PCR; TCRdb keeps in-frame clones, though not all of them. Among roughly 200,000 clones listed, 85% to 90% were seen once. The sample comprised peripheral blood. The receptors were sampled from an older man with acute or convalescent COVID-19. CDR3s leave out the opening cysteine and the closing phenylalanine or tryptophan. D genes are given only for firm matches.

ATSEPGQGSRHQPQH,15,TRBJ1-5,TRBV24-1,TRBD1
ASSSLTRLKELF,12,TRBJ2-2,TRBV18,NA
ASSQERLADNSYNEQF,16,TRBJ2-1,TRBV4-1,TRBD2
ASSLVGGNTEAF,12,TRBJ1-1,TRBV5-1,NA
ASSMEGYYGYT,11,TRBJ1-2,TRBV19,NA
ASSAPGLAGADTQY,14,TRBJ2-3,TRBV9,TRBD2
ASSQDTTGIMTDTQY,15,TRBJ2-3,TRBV3-1/TRBV3-2,NA
ASSNRSPTEKLF,12,TRBJ1-4,TRBV6-5,NA
ASSPGTSGRDEQF,13,TRBJ2-1,TRBV10-1,TRBD2
ASSPQGGEKLF,11,TRBJ1-4,TRBV18,NA
ATSDQGLAGGTYTGELF,17,TRBJ2-2,TRBV24-1,TRBD2
ASSLGPQIPSYEQY,14,TRBJ2-7,TRBV5-5,NA
ASSPLPGNIQY,11,TRBJ2-4,TRBV11-2,NA
ASSLSGRGETQY,12,TRBJ2-5,TRBV7-2,TRBD2
ASQLGTVLNYGYT,13,TRBJ1-2,TRBV5-1,TRBD1
ASSISGRSTDTQY,13,TRBJ2-3,TRBV19,TRBD2
ASSSPGSPVRGETQY,15,TRBJ2-5,TRBV19,NA
ASTKGRGRVDEQF,13,TRBJ2-1,TRBV16,TRBD1
ASSPQGQGYSYNEQF,15,TRBJ2-1,TRBV27,TRBD1
AATSGHNSPLH,11,TRBJ1-6,TRBV5-8,NA
ATSETGNQPQH,11,TRBJ1-5,TRBV24-1,NA
ASSSRQGSYGYT,12,TRBJ1-2,TRBV6-6,TRBD1
ASSLSNSGIQPQH,13,TRBJ1-5,TRBV27,NA
ASRLQSSGNTIY,12,TRBJ1-3,TRBV5-6,NA
SVVGNADTQY,10,TRBJ2-3,TRBV29-1,NA
ASSRDRNEKLF,11,TRBJ1-4,TRBV7-2,NA
ASSHGRGQGSYEQY,14,TRBJ2-7,TRBV18,TRBD1
ASSSGLTRNQPQH,13,TRBJ1-5,TRBV5-8,NA
ASSRGMGEKLF,11,TRBJ1-4,TRBV9,NA
ASSVASGGKGRNEQF,15,TRBJ2-1,TRBV9,TRBD2
ASSLDLAGGSNEQF,14,TRBJ2-1,TRBV7-8,TRBD2
ASRDREDEKLF,11,TRBJ1-4,TRBV19,TRBD1
ASSPEAGASPLH,12,TRBJ1-6,TRBV18,NA
ASSEAGLAGVIDTQY,15,TRBJ2-3,TRBV2,TRBD2
ASSLAGVGNEQY,12,TRBJ2-7,TRBV5-4,NA
ASSEIPTGATYNEQF,15,TRBJ2-1,TRBV6-1,TRBD1
SVEGRGGYEQY,11,TRBJ2-7,TRBV29-1,NA
ASSSGLAGQETQY,13,TRBJ2-5,TRBV7-3,TRBD2
ASSLDRGWSPLH,12,TRBJ1-6,TRBV11-2,TRBD1
ASSLAGTEGEKLF,13,TRBJ1-4,TRBV5-1,NA
ASSSNRGAKNIQY,13,TRBJ2-4,TRBV7-2,TRBD1
ASSLFETGVYGYT,13,TRBJ1-2,TRBV13,TRBD1
ASSLDRKETQY,11,TRBJ2-5,TRBV5-4,NA
ASSPEQVLNEKLF,13,TRBJ1-4,TRBV18,NA
AISTRLSGPADTQY,14,TRBJ2-3,TRBV10-3,NA
ASSFRQNTEAF,11,TRBJ1-1,TRBV27,NA
ASTAGEYNEQF,11,TRBJ2-1,TRBV27,TRBD2
AISESAPDTQY,11,TRBJ2-3,TRBV10-3,NA
ASSSSSGTTFAGTQY,15,TRBJ2-3,TRBV27,TRBD2
ASSYQRYYGYT,11,TRBJ1-2,TRBV6-6,NA
ASSEALGAGFYGYT,14,TRBJ1-2,TRBV6-1,NA
ASSEREGTDTQY,12,TRBJ2-3,TRBV10-2,TRBD2
ASKTGQGTYEQY,12,TRBJ2-7,TRBV2,TRBD1
ASRGTGGRGYT,11,TRBJ1-2,TRBV28,TRBD1
ASSDLLGGFYQPQH,14,TRBJ1-5,TRBV6-1,NA
ARRGPHNEQF,10,TRBJ2-1,TRBV21-1,NA
ASSRRVGPNYNLDTQY,16,TRBJ2-3,TRBV4-2,NA
ASSLVAGNYEQY,12,TRBJ2-7,TRBV7-9,NA
AGKLRGEQETQY,12,TRBJ2-5,TRBV30,NA
ASSKGDRAEDQPQH,14,TRBJ1-5,TRBV21-1,NA